A single sample is the source of the 24 T cell receptor beta chains below, sequenced in a study of blood T cell repertoires in COVID-19. The protocol was immunoSEQ multiplex PCR, while the TCRdb copy is restricted to in-frame clones and leaves out a portion. The repertoire holds around 200,000 clones, approximately 87% seen once, with about 2% in the top ten. The specimen sequenced was peripheral blood. The receptor set was obtained from a woman aged 50 to 60 with acute or convalescent COVID-19.

This clone has just a few counts. The chain joins TRBV19 to TRBJ1-1, with D possibly matching TRBD1 (6 bases). CDR3 length: 14 amino acids. V dropped 7 bases and J dropped 6 bases, with 18 bases sitting between them. Germline V gene lookup returns CDR1 LNHDA and CDR2 SQIVND (reference sequence). CDR3: CASKAGGRIPEAFF. Here the CDR3 DNA reads TGTGCCAGTAAGGCGGGGGGGCGAATACCTGAAGCTTTCTTT.

This clone was seen a handful of times. The rearrangement uses TRBV2 and TRBJ1-4; possibly TRBD1 for D (6 bases). The V end was cut by 4 bases, the J end by 7 bases, with 16 bases between. There are 15 residues in the CDR3. Germline V gene lookup returns CDR1 SNHLY and CDR2 FYNNEI. The CDR3 DNA follows: TGTGCCAGCAGTGTAACAGGGAATTCTGGTGAAAAACTGTTTTTT. Its protein is CASSVTGNSGEKLFF.

The sample holds one count of this clone. The chain couples TRBV5-1 to TRBJ1-1, with D perhaps TRBD1 (6 bases). The CDR3 consists of 15 residues. CDR1 and CDR2 (germline): SGHRS, YFSETQ. The V gene lost 7 bases and the J gene lost 2 bases, with 18 bases spanning the gap. The CDR3 DNA sequence: TGCGCCAGCGCCACTACCCCAGGGGTCAACACTGAAGCTTTCTTT. Its protein product is CASATTPGVNTEAFF.

V and J are TRBV19 and TRBJ1-3; the D is unclear. The germline gives CDR1 LNHDA, CDR2 SQIVND (reference sequence). Between the trimmed V and J ends, which lost 9 bases and 0 bases, there was a span of 12 bases. The CDR3 loop spans 14 amino acids. DNA of the CDR3: TGTGCCAGCCTTCCTAGTCCCTCTGGAAACACCATATATTTT. This encodes CASLPSPSGNTIYF.

The chain combines TRBV6-5 with TRBJ1-4, with 7 bases fitting TRBD1. This CDR3 is 14 amino acids long. Germline V CDR1 and CDR2: MNHEY, SVGAGI. Trimming cost V 6 bases and J 6 bases; bases outside gene matches: 7. For the CDR3, the DNA is TGTGCCAGCAGCCTTACAGGGGATTATGAAAAACTGTTTTTT. Protein product: CASSLTGDYEKLFF.

The chain combines TRBV10-3 with TRBJ1-1, with D possibly matching TRBD1 (6 bases). The germline V and J ends were trimmed by 6 bases and 5 bases, with 13 bases remaining between them. CDR3 length equals 13 residues. Germline V gene sequence: CDR1 ENHRY, CDR2 SYGVKD. CDR3 nucleotide sequence: TGTGCCATCAGCTCAGGGGCGAGAACTGAAGCTTTCTTT. Translated, it gives CAISSGARTEAFF.

The chain combines TRBV29-1 with TRBJ2-5, with 10 nucleotides matching TRBD2. The CDR3 is 14 residues long. V was pared by 4 bases and J by 5 bases, with 7 bases of the junction left unmatched. From germline, CDR1 is SQVTM and CDR2 ANQGSEA. Here the CDR3 reads CSVVAGGTGETQYF. The CDR3 nucleotides read TGCAGCGTTGTAGCGGGAGGCACGGGGGAGACCCAGTACTTC.

The chain is built from TRBV5-1 and TRBJ2-7, with TRBD2 matching 13 bases. V trimming: 4 bases; J trimming: 2 bases; junction bases outside the gene matches: 3. CDR1 and CDR2 from the germline V gene are SGHRS and YFSETQ. The CDR3 is 15 amino acids. The CDR3 sequence is CASSSGTSGTYEQYF. CDR3 nucleotides: TGCGCCAGCAGCAGCGGGACTAGCGGGACCTACGAGCAGTACTTC. Using reference TRBV5-1 and TRBJ2-7 for the parts outside the CDR3, the full variable domain is KAGVTQTPRYLIKTRGQQVTLSCSPISGHRSVSWYQQTPGQGLQFLFEYFSETQRNKGNFPGRFSGRQFSNSRSEMNVSTLELGDSALYLCASSSGTSGTYEQYFGPGTRLTVT.

This chain joins TRBV6-2 or TRBV6-3 and TRBJ1-2; D is unresolved. The CDR3 spans 14 residues. Germline CDR1 MNHEY, CDR2 SVGEGT. Trimming removed 2 bases from V and 4 bases from J, with 11 bases in between. Here the CDR3 DNA reads TGTGCCAGCAGTTACAACGGGGTTGCCTATGGCTACACCTTC. It encodes CASSYNGVAYGYTF.

This chain links TRBV25-1 with TRBJ2-2, with 7 positions matching TRBD1. The CDR3 runs 16 residues. Germline-derived CDR1 and CDR2 are MGHDK and SYGVNS. After removal of 3 bases from V and 6 bases from J, the junction contained 10 bases not matched to a gene. CDR3 protein: CASSELTYRGPGELFF. The CDR3 nucleotides read TGTGCCAGCAGTGAGCTCACATACAGGGGTCCCGGGGAGCTGTTTTTT. The full variable domain, rest sourced from reference TRBV25-1 and TRBJ2-2, is EADIYQTPRYLVIGTGKKITLECSQTMGHDKMYWYQQDPGMELHLIHYSYGVNSTEKGDLSSESTVSRIRTEHFPLTLESARPSHTSQYLCASSELTYRGPGELFFGEGSRLTVL.

The CDR3 DNA follows: TGCGCCAGCAGCTTACAGAACACTGAAGCTTTCTTT. Protein product: CASSLQNTEAFF. The V call is TRBV5-1, the J call TRBJ1-1; no clear D. Trimming left V 2 bases short and J 1 base short, with 3 bases between. Germline loops: CDR1 SGHRS, CDR2 YFSETQ. The CDR3 length is 12 residues.

The V call is TRBV6-5, the J call TRBJ2-1; 8 bases are shared with TRBD1. Germline V gene data show CDR1 as MNHEY and CDR2 as SVGAGI. Losses at the gene ends were 6 bases for V and 6 bases for J; bases not matched to a gene: 4. The length of the CDR3 is 13 residues. CDR3 DNA: TGTGCCAGCAGGTATACAGGGGGCAATGAGCAGTTCTTC. Amino acid sequence: CASRYTGGNEQFF.

The count of this clone is one. The V gene is TRBV5-5, the J gene TRBJ1-5; D perhaps matches TRBD1 (6 bases). CDR3 length: 15 amino acids. V was shortened by 0 bases and J by 9 bases, with 16 bases between the two germline ends. Germline V gives CDR1 SGHKS, CDR2 YYEKEE (reference sequence). Here the CDR3 DNA reads TGTGCCAGCAGCTTGGAGGGGGTCTGGTATGCGCCCCAGCATTTT. Residues: CASSLEGVWYAPQHF.

The rearrangement uses TRBV23-1 and TRBJ2-7, with TRBD1 matching over 10 bases. Being an ORF, TRBV23-1 has a function that is uncertain. V was clipped by 2 bases and J by 6 bases; unmatched bases: 13. The CDR3 sequence is 17 residues long. This chain's CDR3 is CASSQKRGQGIYSEQYF. CDR3 nucleotide sequence: TGCGCCAGCAGTCAAAAACGGGGACAGGGGATTTATAGCGAGCAGTACTTC.

A word on this clone: This sample also contains other DNA sequences that code for the same CDR3. The chain couples TRBV5-1 to TRBJ2-1, with 7 positions matching TRBD1. Trimming removed 0 bases from V and 3 bases from J; junction bases left unmatched: 3. From germline, CDR1 is SGHRS and CDR2 YFSETQ. This CDR3 spans 15 amino acids. CDR3 sequence reads: CASSLGDRDYNEQFF. The CDR3 region has the DNA TGCGCCAGCAGCTTGGGGGACAGAGACTACAATGAGCAGTTCTTC.

V and J are TRBV19 and TRBJ2-1, with TRBD2 matching 8 bases. V lost 6 bases to trimming and J lost 2 bases; unmatched junction nucleotides: 0. Germline lookup yields CDR1 LNHDA and CDR2 SQIVND (reference sequence). This CDR3 comprises 13 residues. In nucleotides, the CDR3 is TGTGCCAGTAGCGGGAGGGCCTACAATGAGCAGTTCTTC. This translates into CASSGRAYNEQFF.

The V and J genes are TRBV6-1 and TRBJ2-2; TRBD1 aligns across 8 bases. J was trimmed by 5 bases and V by 3 bases; bases with no gene match: 8. Looked up from germline, CDR1 is MNHNS and CDR2 is SASEGT. The CDR3 spans 16 residues. The CDR3 sequence is CASSDDLDRVTGELFF. The CDR3, as DNA: TGTGCCAGCAGTGATGATCTGGACAGGGTTACCGGGGAGCTGTTTTTT.

This chain uses TRBV11-2 with TRBJ2-3; perhaps TRBD2 as D (6 bases). V was trimmed by 2 bases and J by 0 bases, leaving 15 bases between them. The CDR3 has 17 residues. The V gene's germline CDR1 is SGHAT and CDR2 FQNNGV. The CDR3 region is CASSLFFYGSSTDTQYF. The CDR3 DNA reads TGTGCCAGCAGCTTATTTTTTTACGGGAGTAGCACAGATACGCAGTATTTT.

The chain links TRBV19 to TRBJ2-1; TRBD1 matches at 9 bases. CDR1 LNHDA and CDR2 SQIVND come from the germline V gene (reference sequence). V lost 2 bases to trimming and J lost 8 bases; unmatched junction nucleotides: 7. The CDR3 has 15 residues. The CDR3 nucleotides read TGTGCCAGTAGTATAAGGGACAGGGCTTTTGATGAGCAGTTCTTC. Its translation: CASSIRDRAFDEQFF.

This clone was counted a few times. For the CDR3, the DNA is TGTGCCAGTAGTACCACAGGGGGCAATCAGCCCCAGCATTTT. Its translation is CASSTTGGNQPQHF. The chain is built from TRBV19 and TRBJ1-5, with 7 bases aligning to TRBD1. This CDR3 is built from 14 residues. CDR1 and CDR2 (germline): LNHDA, SQIVND (reference sequence). J gave up 2 bases and V 4 bases, and 2 bases lay outside the gene matches.

The rearrangement links TRBV7-2 to TRBJ1-5; D is ambiguous. V was clipped by 5 bases and J by 6 bases, with 14 bases between them. CDR1 is SGHTA and CDR2 is FQGNSA in the germline V gene. The CDR3 totals 14 residues. The CDR3: CASSEGGDLQPQHF. The DNA of the CDR3 is TGTGCCAGCAGCGAGGGCGGGGATCTTCAGCCCCAGCATTTT.

Only a few counts were recorded for this clone. The chain combines TRBV7-6 with TRBJ2-7; 16 bases align to TRBD2. This CDR3 spans 16 amino acids. Germline CDR1 reads SGHVS; CDR2 reads FNYEAQ. Unmatched junction bases numbered 7, after V lost 4 bases and J lost 7 bases. The CDR3 loop is CASSSGSGLAGGEQYF. Here the CDR3 DNA reads TGTGCCAGCAGCTCAGGATCGGGACTAGCGGGAGGGGAGCAGTACTTC.

The genes are TRBV11-3 and TRBJ1-2; D remains ambiguous. Germline CDR1 SGHNT, CDR2 YENEEA. The CDR3 loop spans 14 amino acids. V was cut by 6 bases and J by 0 bases, with 11 bases left in between. The CDR3, as DNA: TGTGCCAGCAGTTACAGTGGGTCTAACTATGGCTACACCTTC. Translated: CASSYSGSNYGYTF.

The chain carries TRBV5-6 and TRBJ1-2, with TRBD1 matching over 8 bases. Looked up from germline, CDR1 is SGHDT and CDR2 is YYEEEE. V lost 4 bases, J lost 7 bases, and 15 bases stayed unmatched. This CDR3 contains 16 residues. For the CDR3, the DNA is TGTGCCAGCAGCCCTCGACAGGGGTCAGCGCAGGGTGGCTACACCTTC. Translation: CASSPRQGSAQGGYTF. The full variable domain, in which reference TRBV5-6 and TRBJ1-2 provide the parts outside the CDR3, is DAGVTQSPTHLIKTRGQQVTLRCSPKSGHDTVSWYQQALGQGPQFIFQYYEEEERQRGNFPDRFSGHQFPNYSSELNVNALLLGDSALYLCASSPRQGSAQGGYTFGSGTRLTVV.